This T cell receptor beta chain was recorded in a study of blood T cells in healthy people across ages. On this clonotype: The antigen remains undetermined.

Whole-study findings and limits: Because donor CMV status was unknown, expanded clonotype changes were possibly confounded. Diversity was higher, and naive CD4+ cells more numerous, in long-lived donors than in aged donors.

This CDR3 has 14 residues. Deletions cut 6 bases from V and 3 bases from J, with 14 bases between. A second PCR, run for about 6 to 11 cycles, used a sample-barcoded 5' primer plus a J-beta primer mix. TCRdb itself ran the 5' RACE reads through MiXCR, one entry per CDR3 protein. The sample contains about 780,000 distinct CDR3 sequences, about half of which appear only once. Those donating, healthy Caucasian individuals from Russia, were aged roughly 6 to 95. Total RNA extracted from each sample amounted to at least 5 micrograms. The source of this sequence is an elderly man in good health. The chain employs TRBV12-3 or TRBV12-4 and TRBJ1-1, with D perhaps TRBD1 (6 bases). Input material: blood. The CDR3 DNA reads as TGTGCCAGCAGAGACAGCGCAGGGGACACTGAAGCTTTCTTT. This gives the protein CASRDSAGDTEAFF.